This passage covers 18 T cell receptor beta chains from one sample sequenced in a study of blood T cells in healthy people across ages. Primers used in a second PCR of roughly 6 to 11 cycles were a sample-barcoded 5' primer and a J-beta primer mix. TCRdb called the 5' RACE reads again in MiXCR, with one record for every CDR3 protein. The sample lists approximately 1,700,000 distinct CDR3 sequences, about 39% seen once, with 23% in the top ten. The sample consisted of blood. The receptors shown here come from a human donor in good health.

The V and J genes are TRBV11-2 and TRBJ1-2; D not resolved. Germline lookup yields CDR1 SGHAT and CDR2 FQNNGV. Trimming took 2 bases from V and 6 from J, leaving 7 bases between them. The CDR3 is 12 residues long. The CDR3 DNA follows: TGTGCCAGCAGCTTAACGCCAGATGGCTACACCTTC. Its translation: CASSLTPDGYTF.

DNA for the CDR3: TGCAGTGCTAAGGGGGCACAGCAGCCCCAGCATTTT. Translating gives CSAKGAQQPQHF. This chain joins TRBV20-1 and TRBJ1-5, with 7 bases matching TRBD1. Trimming took 4 bases from V and 7 from J; bases not matched to a gene: 4. CDR3 size: 12 residues. CDR1 is DFQATT and CDR2 is SNEGSKA in the germline V gene (reference sequence).

This chain uses TRBV3-1 with TRBJ2-5; D uncertain. Per germline, CDR1 LGHDT and CDR2 YNNKEL (reference sequence). The CDR3 consists of 16 residues. With 4 bases removed from V and 0 bases from J, the gap between germline ends came to 15 bases. The chain's CDR3 is CASSPPPPEYQETQYF. As DNA, the CDR3 is TGTGCCAGCAGCCCTCCACCGCCGGAGTACCAAGAGACCCAGTACTTC.

The table lists this clonotype with a few counts. The chain carries TRBV5-5 and TRBJ2-3; D gene unclear. The V and J ends lost 0 bases and 5 bases respectively, with 7 bases between them. The CDR3 extends over 13 amino acids. The V gene's germline CDR1 is SGHKS and CDR2 YYEKEE (reference sequence). The DNA of the CDR3 is TGTGCCAGCAGCTTGGTACCGATAGATACGCAGTATTTT. This encodes CASSLVPIDTQYF.

This clonotype was recorded a few times. V gene TRBV7-3 combines with J gene TRBJ1-1; unclear D gene. V was shortened by 5 bases and J by 1 base, with 11 bases between the two germline ends. The CDR3 sequence is 14 residues long. Germline V CDR1 and CDR2: SGHTA, FQGTGA. CDR3 sequence reads: CASSDPGENTEAFF. The CDR3 bases are TGTGCCAGCAGCGATCCGGGTGAGAACACTGAAGCTTTCTTT.

This clonotype came up a few times. The chain couples TRBV4-1 to TRBJ1-6, with D hard to call. V lost 1 base to trimming and J lost 7 bases, with 17 bases between them. Per germline, CDR1 MGHRA and CDR2 YSYEKL. CDR3 length equals 17 residues. The DNA of the CDR3 is TGCGCCAGCAGCCAAGCTCCAGGCGGCATTGCGAATTCACCCCTCCACTTT. Its protein is CASSQAPGGIANSPLHF.

The chain joins TRBV29-1 to TRBJ1-3; unclear D gene. Germline V lookup: CDR1 SQVTM, CDR2 ANQGSEA. CDR3 length: 13 amino acids. The V end was cut by 5 bases, the J end by 0 bases, with 8 bases between. For the CDR3, the DNA is TGCAGCGTTCAGGTAGCCTCTGGAAACACCATATATTTT. This translates into CSVQVASGNTIYF.

The CDR3 nucleotides are TGTGCCAGCTCACCGACAGGGGCCGACAGCAATCAGCCCCAGCATTTT. Translated: CASSPTGADSNQPQHF. This sequence joins TRBV18 and TRBJ1-5; TRBD1 agrees at 8 bases. Germline loops: CDR1 KGHSH, CDR2 LQKENI. The CDR3 runs to 16 residues. Trimming took 3 bases from V and 1 from J; bases not matched to a gene: 5.

In this sample, this clonotype turned up a few times. V usage is TRBV27 and J usage is TRBJ1-2, with D possibly TRBD1 on 6 matching bases. Trimming shortened V by 1 base and J by 8 bases, and 14 bases separated the two germline ends. Germline V CDR1 and CDR2: MNHEY, SMNVEV (reference sequence). The CDR3 covers 14 residues. In nucleotides, the CDR3 is TGTGCCAGCAGTTTATTAAACAGGGTGGGCGGCTACACCTTC. Its protein product is CASSLLNRVGGYTF.

This clonotype was counted many times. V usage is TRBV20-1 and J usage is TRBJ2-7; D call uncertain. This CDR3 contains 11 residues. The ends were cut back, 3 bases at V and 3 bases at J, with 6 bases in the middle. Germline-derived CDR1 and CDR2 are DFQATT and SNEGSKA (reference sequence). CDR3 sequence reads: CSASGYYEQYF. The DNA for the CDR3 is TGCAGTGCTAGCGGCTACTACGAGCAGTACTTC.

This clonotype was observed once. This chain uses TRBV4-2 with TRBJ2-3; TRBD1 matches 8 bases. Germline loops: CDR1 LGHNA, CDR2 YNFKEQ. This CDR3 region has 19 residues. The V gene end was trimmed by 2 bases and the J gene end by 1 base; junction bases not matched to a gene: 14. CDR3 amino acids: CASSQRFAGGYVGTDTQYF. In DNA form, the CDR3 reads TGTGCCAGCAGCCAAAGATTCGCAGGGGGCTATGTCGGCACAGATACGCAGTATTTT.

This chain uses TRBV5-1 with TRBJ1-2; D ambiguous. This CDR3 is 16 amino acids long. Trimming shortened V by 4 bases and J by 4 bases, and 20 bases separated the two germline ends. Germline CDR1 and CDR2: SGHRS and YFSETQ. The CDR3 sequence is CASSAGRWDESYGYTF. The CDR3 coding sequence is TGCGCCAGCAGCGCTGGACGATGGGATGAAAGCTATGGCTACACCTTC.

This clonotype appeared once. The rearrangement joins TRBV21-1 to TRBJ1-2; the D call TRBD1 from the table was never checked on the DNA. TRBV21-1 is shown as a pseudogene. The CDR3 is 12 amino acids. DNA of the CDR3: TGTGCCAGCACCAGGACCGAGGGGGGCTACACCTTC. Translation gives CASTRTEGGYTF.

The DNA for the CDR3 is TGTGCCAGCAGGCGAAAGGGGACGTCCTACGAGCAGTACTTC. Protein product: CASRRKGTSYEQYF. The chain uses TRBV27 and TRBJ2-7; D possibly uses TRBD1 or TRBD2 (5 bases each). Germline loops: CDR1 MNHEY, CDR2 SMNVEV (reference sequence). This CDR3 has 14 amino acids. Trimming cost V 6 bases and J 1 base, with 13 bases left between them.

The rearrangement uses TRBV4-3 and TRBJ2-3, with TRBD2 as a possible D gene (6 bases). The V gene lost 0 bases and the J gene lost 3 bases, with 19 bases spanning the gap. This CDR3 contains 18 residues. The germline V gene has CDR1 LGHNA and CDR2 YSLEER. The CDR3 DNA follows: TGCGCCAGCAGCCAAGATCTCGCCGGGACGGGGGAAACAGATACGCAGTATTTT. It is translated as CASSQDLAGTGETDTQYF.

The V call is TRBV11-2, the J call TRBJ2-1; perhaps TRBD2 as D (6 bases). The CDR3 consists of 14 residues. Germline CDR1 SGHAT, CDR2 FQNNGV. V gave up 7 bases and J gave up 1 base, with 11 bases separating them. The CDR3 is CASTPGTSYNEQFF. CDR3 sequence (DNA): TGTGCCAGCACCCCCGGGACTTCCTACAATGAGCAGTTCTTC.

This clonotype was counted only a few times. The chain joins TRBV5-5 to TRBJ1-5; tentative D call: TRBD1 (5 bases). V lost 3 bases and J 3 bases, leaving 10 bases between the germline ends. This CDR3 has 14 amino acids. Germline loops: CDR1 SGHKS, CDR2 YYEKEE (reference sequence). The CDR3 nucleotides read TGTGCCAGCAGCTCAGACGGACACAATCAGCCCCAGCATTTT. This sequence encodes CASSSDGHNQPQHF.

The chain couples TRBV5-1 to TRBJ2-4, with 8 bases that match TRBD1. The J call is uncertain, as TRBJ2-7 better fits the DNA end. Germline V lookup: CDR1 SGHRS, CDR2 YFSETQ. This CDR3 has 14 amino acids. CDR3 residues: CASSNRQGKYEQYF. Written as DNA, the CDR3 is TGCGCCAGCAGCAACCGACAGGGGAAGTACGAGCAGTACTTC.